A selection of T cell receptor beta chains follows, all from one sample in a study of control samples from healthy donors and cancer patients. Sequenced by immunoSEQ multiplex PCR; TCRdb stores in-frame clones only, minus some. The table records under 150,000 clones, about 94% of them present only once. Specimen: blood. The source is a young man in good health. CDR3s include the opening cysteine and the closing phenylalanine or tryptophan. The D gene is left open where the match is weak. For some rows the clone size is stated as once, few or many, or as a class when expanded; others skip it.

cdr3_aa: CASSQLTGSTEAFF; cdr3_nt: TGCGCCAGCAGCCAACTGACAGGATCCACTGAAGCTTTCTTT; v_call: TRBV4-1; d_call: NA; j_call: TRBJ1-1; clone_size: NA
cdr3_aa: CASSIREDSNQPQHF; cdr3_nt: TGTGCCAGTAGTATTAGGGAAGATAGCAATCAGCCCCAGCATTTT; v_call: TRBV19; d_call: NA; j_call: TRBJ1-5; clone_size: NA
cdr3_aa: CASSLSGASYNEQFF; cdr3_nt: TGTGCCAGCAGCCTTAGCGGGGCCTCCTACAATGAGCAGTTCTTC; v_call: TRBV28; d_call: TRBD2; j_call: TRBJ2-1; clone_size: NA
cdr3_aa: CASSLPGGGYGYTF; cdr3_nt: TGTGCCAGCAGCTTACCCGGCGGAGGCTATGGCTACACCTTC; v_call: TRBV5-5; d_call: NA; j_call: TRBJ1-2; clone_size: NA
cdr3_aa: CASSIRTASNQPQHF; cdr3_nt: TGTGCCAGTAGTATCAGGACAGCCAGCAATCAGCCCCAGCATTTT; v_call: TRBV19; d_call: NA; j_call: TRBJ1-5; clone_size: NA
cdr3_aa: CASSPGGVQDTQYF; cdr3_nt: TGTGCCAGCAGCCCGGGGGGGGTTCAAGATACGCAGTATTTT; v_call: TRBV3-1/TRBV3-2; d_call: TRBD2; j_call: TRBJ2-3; clone_size: once
cdr3_aa: CATSSRFGGAHTGQSQFF; cdr3_nt: TGTGCCACCAGCAGCCGGTTCGGGGGGGCTCACACAGGGCAATCCCAGTTCTTC; v_call: TRBV15; d_call: TRBD2; j_call: TRBJ2-1; clone_size: NA
cdr3_aa: CASSLDRFYGYTF; cdr3_nt: TGTGCCAGCAGCTTAGACAGATTTTATGGCTACACCTTC; v_call: TRBV7-9; d_call: NA; j_call: TRBJ1-2; clone_size: NA
cdr3_aa: CASSLDGTTVNYEQYF; cdr3_nt: TGTGCCAGCAGCTTAGATGGGACTACCGTTAACTACGAGCAGTACTTC; v_call: TRBV11-2; d_call: TRBD2; j_call: TRBJ2-7; clone_size: NA
cdr3_aa: CASSARGNYGYTF; cdr3_nt: TGTGCCAGTAGTGCCCGGGGTAACTATGGCTACACCTTC; v_call: TRBV19; d_call: NA; j_call: TRBJ1-2; clone_size: NA
cdr3_aa: CASSLGTSVPIGYTF; cdr3_nt: TGTGCCAGCAGCTTGGGCACCAGCGTCCCAATAGGCTACACCTTC; v_call: TRBV5-4; d_call: NA; j_call: TRBJ1-2; clone_size: NA
cdr3_aa: CASSLRGGLDNSPLHF; cdr3_nt: TGCGCCAGCAGCCTCAGGGGGGGGTTAGATAATTCACCCCTCCACTTT; v_call: TRBV4-1; d_call: TRBD1; j_call: TRBJ1-6; clone_size: NA
cdr3_aa: CSASPGGGNTEAFF; cdr3_nt: TGCAGTGCTAGTCCCGGAGGGGGGAACACTGAAGCTTTCTTT; v_call: TRBV20-1; d_call: NA; j_call: TRBJ1-1; clone_size: NA
cdr3_aa: CASSPDRGLVYEQYF; cdr3_nt: TGCGCCAGCAGCCCCGACAGGGGGTTAGTCTACGAGCAGTACTTC; v_call: TRBV5-1; d_call: TRBD1; j_call: TRBJ2-7; clone_size: NA
cdr3_aa: CASSSQGLANSPLHF; cdr3_nt: TGTGCCAGCAGTTCACAGGGGCTAGCTAATTCACCCCTCCACTTT; v_call: TRBV27; d_call: TRBD1; j_call: TRBJ1-6; clone_size: NA
cdr3_aa: CASSGDGNTGELFF; cdr3_nt: TGTGCCAGCAGTGGGGACGGGAACACCGGGGAGCTGTTTTTT; v_call: TRBV6-4; d_call: NA; j_call: TRBJ2-2; clone_size: NA
cdr3_aa: CASSLGWLGTDTQYF; cdr3_nt: TGTGCCAGCAGTTTAGGGTGGCTTGGGACAGATACGCAGTATTTT; v_call: TRBV27; d_call: NA; j_call: TRBJ2-3; clone_size: NA
cdr3_aa: CASRQGQGNTGELFF; cdr3_nt: TGTGCCAGCAGGCAGGGACAGGGTAACACCGGGGAGCTGTTTTTT; v_call: TRBV2; d_call: TRBD1; j_call: TRBJ2-2; clone_size: NA
cdr3_aa: CASSVGGSGGRETQYF; cdr3_nt: TGTGCCAGCAGCGTAGGGGGTAGCGGGGGACGAGAGACCCAGTACTTC; v_call: TRBV9; d_call: TRBD2; j_call: TRBJ2-5; clone_size: NA
cdr3_aa: CASSNGALTLYNEQFF; cdr3_nt: TGTGCCAGCAGCAACGGAGCTCTCACCCTATACAATGAGCAGTTCTTC; v_call: TRBV6-6; d_call: NA; j_call: TRBJ2-1; clone_size: NA
cdr3_aa: CASSQGRDKNYEQYF; cdr3_nt: TGTGCCAGCAGCCAAGGACGGGACAAGAATTACGAGCAGTACTTC; v_call: TRBV3-1/TRBV3-2; d_call: NA; j_call: TRBJ2-7; clone_size: NA
cdr3_aa: CASSQDWGRPETQYF; cdr3_nt: TGTGCCAGCAGCCAAGATTGGGGGCGCCCAGAGACCCAGTACTTC; v_call: TRBV3-1/TRBV3-2; d_call: NA; j_call: TRBJ2-5; clone_size: NA
cdr3_aa: CASSVQRGGGTGELFF; cdr3_nt: TGTGCCAGCAGCGTACAGCGGGGGGGCGGCACCGGGGAGCTGTTTTTT; v_call: TRBV9; d_call: TRBD2; j_call: TRBJ2-2; clone_size: NA
cdr3_aa: CASGTSGGNNEQFF; cdr3_nt: TGTGCTAGTGGTACTAGCGGGGGAAACAATGAGCAGTTCTTC; v_call: TRBV12-5; d_call: TRBD2; j_call: TRBJ2-1; clone_size: NA
cdr3_aa: CAWSVGRGRNTGELFF; cdr3_nt: TGTGCCTGGAGTGTGGGACGGGGGAGGAACACCGGGGAGCTGTTTTTT; v_call: TRBV30; d_call: NA; j_call: TRBJ2-2; clone_size: NA
cdr3_aa: CSVWDRVGNEQFF; cdr3_nt: TGCAGCGTTTGGGACAGGGTCGGCAATGAGCAGTTCTTC; v_call: TRBV29-1; d_call: TRBD1; j_call: TRBJ2-1; clone_size: NA
cdr3_aa: CSAQGRTGLTEAFF; cdr3_nt: TGCAGCGCCCAAGGTCGGACAGGGCTCACTGAAGCTTTCTTT; v_call: TRBV29-1; d_call: TRBD1; j_call: TRBJ1-1; clone_size: once
cdr3_aa: CAWSVPGSPLEQYF; cdr3_nt: TGTGCCTGGAGTGTACCAGGCAGCCCCTTAGAGCAGTACTTC; v_call: TRBV30; d_call: NA; j_call: TRBJ2-7; clone_size: NA
cdr3_aa: CASSYGGAATNEKLFF; cdr3_nt: TGCGCCAGCAGCTATGGTGGAGCCGCAACTAATGAAAAACTGTTTTTT; v_call: TRBV5-1; d_call: NA; j_call: TRBJ1-4; clone_size: NA
cdr3_aa: CASSGAGGNSYNSPLHF; cdr3_nt: TGTGCCAGCAGTGGAGCGGGGGGCAACTCCTATAATTCACCCCTCCACTTT; v_call: TRBV25-1; d_call: NA; j_call: TRBJ1-6; clone_size: NA
cdr3_aa: CASSHRTGGGYTF; cdr3_nt: TGTGCCAGCAGCCACAGGACAGGGGGCGGCTACACCTTC; v_call: TRBV12-3/TRBV12-4; d_call: TRBD1; j_call: TRBJ1-2; clone_size: NA
cdr3_aa: CASSPPGAGANVLTF; cdr3_nt: TGTGCCAGCAGTCCCCCAGGGGCTGGGGCCAACGTCCTGACTTTC; v_call: TRBV28; d_call: NA; j_call: TRBJ2-6; clone_size: NA
cdr3_aa: CASSIAHGRAGQPQHF; cdr3_nt: TGTGCCAGTAGTATAGCTCACGGCAGGGCGGGTCAGCCCCAGCATTTT; v_call: TRBV19; d_call: NA; j_call: TRBJ1-5; clone_size: NA
cdr3_aa: CASSQEDREYEQYF; cdr3_nt: TGCGCCAGCAGCCAGGAGGACAGGGAGTACGAGCAGTACTTC; v_call: TRBV4-1; d_call: TRBD1; j_call: TRBJ2-7; clone_size: NA
cdr3_aa: CASSLEDSWVQETQYF; cdr3_nt: TGTGCCAGCAGCTTAGAGGACTCCTGGGTCCAAGAGACCCAGTACTTC; v_call: TRBV11-2; d_call: NA; j_call: TRBJ2-5; clone_size: NA
cdr3_aa: CASSLGGTNTEAFF; cdr3_nt: TGTGCCAGCAGTTTGGGGGGGACCAACACTGAAGCTTTCTTT; v_call: TRBV27; d_call: NA; j_call: TRBJ1-1; clone_size: NA
cdr3_aa: CASSQLEDRGGYGYTF; cdr3_nt: TGCGCCAGCAGCCAACTGGAGGACAGGGGGGGCTATGGCTACACCTTC; v_call: TRBV4-3; d_call: TRBD1; j_call: TRBJ1-2; clone_size: NA
cdr3_aa: CASGFGTSGNTIYF; cdr3_nt: TGTGCTAGTGGTTTCGGGACTTCTGGAAACACCATATATTTT; v_call: TRBV12-5; d_call: NA; j_call: TRBJ1-3; clone_size: NA
cdr3_aa: CASSGRGQGAAEAFF; cdr3_nt: TGTGCCAGCAGTGGTAGGGGACAGGGGGCCGCTGAAGCTTTCTTT; v_call: TRBV6-2/TRBV6-3; d_call: TRBD1; j_call: TRBJ1-1; clone_size: NA
cdr3_aa: CASGLLGFNEQFF; cdr3_nt: TGTGCCAGCGGCTTACTAGGGTTCAATGAGCAGTTCTTC; v_call: TRBV27; d_call: NA; j_call: TRBJ2-1; clone_size: NA
cdr3_aa: CASSLLDTTEKLFF; cdr3_nt: TGTGCCAGCAGCTTACTGGACACTACCGAAAAACTGTTTTTT; v_call: TRBV7-9; d_call: NA; j_call: TRBJ1-4; clone_size: NA
cdr3_aa: CASSQGAGGEQYF; cdr3_nt: TGTGCCAGCAGTCAGGGGGCAGGGGGCGAGCAGTACTTC; v_call: TRBV27; d_call: TRBD1; j_call: TRBJ2-7; clone_size: NA
cdr3_aa: CASSLVRGRNTEAFF; cdr3_nt: TGTGCCAGCAGCTTAGTGAGGGGTCGGAACACTGAAGCTTTCTTT; v_call: TRBV11-2; d_call: NA; j_call: TRBJ1-1; clone_size: once
cdr3_aa: CASSPRLAGGNTGELFF; cdr3_nt: TGTGCCAGCAGCCCCCGTCTAGCGGGGGGCAACACCGGGGAGCTGTTTTTT; v_call: TRBV7-9; d_call: TRBD2; j_call: TRBJ2-2; clone_size: NA
cdr3_aa: CASSLRGPSNTEAFF; cdr3_nt: TGTGCCAGCAGCTTACGAGGGCCCTCGAACACTGAAGCTTTCTTT; v_call: TRBV7-2; d_call: NA; j_call: TRBJ1-1; clone_size: NA
cdr3_aa: CASSPGQDTGELFF; cdr3_nt: TGTGCCAGCTCACCCGGACAGGACACCGGGGAGCTGTTTTTT; v_call: TRBV18; d_call: TRBD1; j_call: TRBJ2-2; clone_size: NA
cdr3_aa: CASSQDRDQPQHF; cdr3_nt: TGCGCCAGCAGCCAAGATAGAGATCAGCCCCAGCATTTT; v_call: TRBV4-3; d_call: NA; j_call: TRBJ1-5; clone_size: NA
cdr3_aa: CASSLSPGTGGNSPLHF; cdr3_nt: TGTGCCAGCAGTTTATCCCCCGGGACAGGGGGTAATTCACCCCTCCACTTT; v_call: TRBV27; d_call: TRBD1; j_call: TRBJ1-6; clone_size: NA
cdr3_aa: CASSPSRSGSYEQYF; cdr3_nt: TGCGCCAGCAGCCCTAGTAGGTCTGGATCCTACGAGCAGTACTTC; v_call: TRBV4-1; d_call: NA; j_call: TRBJ2-7; clone_size: NA
cdr3_aa: CASTRSPSGELFF; cdr3_nt: TGTGCCAGTACCCGCAGTCCTTCCGGGGAGCTGTTTTTT; v_call: TRBV19; d_call: NA; j_call: TRBJ2-2; clone_size: NA
cdr3_aa: CAWSGDYYNEQFF; cdr3_nt: TGTGCCTGGAGTGGGGACTACTACAATGAGCAGTTCTTC; v_call: TRBV30; d_call: TRBD2; j_call: TRBJ2-1; clone_size: NA
cdr3_aa: CASSHGSANTEAFF; cdr3_nt: TGCGCCAGCAGCCACGGGTCGGCGAACACTGAAGCTTTCTTT; v_call: TRBV4-1; d_call: NA; j_call: TRBJ1-1; clone_size: few
cdr3_aa: CASSSWSGSNQPQHF; cdr3_nt: TGTGCCAGCAGTTCCTGGTCTGGGAGCAATCAGCCCCAGCATTTT; v_call: TRBV27; d_call: NA; j_call: TRBJ1-5; clone_size: NA
cdr3_aa: CASSDSDIQETQYF; cdr3_nt: TGTGCCAGCAGTGACTCAGACATCCAAGAGACCCAGTACTTC; v_call: TRBV6-5; d_call: NA; j_call: TRBJ2-5; clone_size: NA